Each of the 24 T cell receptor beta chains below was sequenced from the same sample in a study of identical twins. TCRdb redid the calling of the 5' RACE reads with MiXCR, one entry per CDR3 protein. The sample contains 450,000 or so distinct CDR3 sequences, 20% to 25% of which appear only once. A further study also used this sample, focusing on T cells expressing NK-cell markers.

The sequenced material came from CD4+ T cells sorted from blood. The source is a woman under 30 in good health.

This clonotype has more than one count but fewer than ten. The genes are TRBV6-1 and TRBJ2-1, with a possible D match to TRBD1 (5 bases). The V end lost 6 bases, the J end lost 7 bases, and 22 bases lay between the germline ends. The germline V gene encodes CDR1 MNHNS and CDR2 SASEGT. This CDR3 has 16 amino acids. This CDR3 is CASRKLDSPAGNEQFF. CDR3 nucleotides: TGTGCCAGCAGAAAACTTGACAGTCCCGCCGGGAATGAGCAGTTCTTC.

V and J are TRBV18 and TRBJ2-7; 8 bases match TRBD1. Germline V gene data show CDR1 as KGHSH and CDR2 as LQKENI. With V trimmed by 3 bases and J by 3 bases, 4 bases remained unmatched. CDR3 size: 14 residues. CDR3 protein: CASSPGTGFYEQYF. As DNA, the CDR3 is TGTGCCAGCTCACCCGGGACAGGCTTCTACGAGCAGTACTTC.

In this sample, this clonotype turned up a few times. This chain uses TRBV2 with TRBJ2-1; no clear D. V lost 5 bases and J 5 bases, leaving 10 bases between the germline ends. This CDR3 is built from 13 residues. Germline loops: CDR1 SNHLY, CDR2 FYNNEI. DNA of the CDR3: TGTGCCAGCAGTAGGTATGGGGACAATGAGCAGTTCTTC. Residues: CASSRYGDNEQFF. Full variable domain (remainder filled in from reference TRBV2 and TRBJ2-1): EPEVTQTPSHQVTQMGQEVILRCVPISNHLYFYWYRQILGQKVEFLVSFYNNEISEKSEIFDDQFSVERPDGSNFTLKIRSTKLEDSAMYFCASSRYGDNEQFFGPGTRLTVL.

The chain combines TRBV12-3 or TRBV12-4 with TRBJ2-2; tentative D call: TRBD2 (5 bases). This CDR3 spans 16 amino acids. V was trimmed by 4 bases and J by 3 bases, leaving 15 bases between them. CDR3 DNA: TGTGCCAGCAGTTCTGACTACAGTCGACACACCGGGGAGCTGTTTTTT. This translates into CASSSDYSRHTGELFF.

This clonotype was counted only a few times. CDR3 nucleotides: TGTGCCAGCAGCCTTGGGCAACTAGCGGGAGTTGAGCAGTTCTTC. Residues: CASSLGQLAGVEQFF. The chain links TRBV14 to TRBJ2-1, with 11 bases lining up with TRBD2. CDR1 and CDR2 (germline): SGHDN, FVKESK. V shed 4 bases, J shed 9 bases, and the junction held 8 bases outside the gene matches. This CDR3 has 15 amino acids.

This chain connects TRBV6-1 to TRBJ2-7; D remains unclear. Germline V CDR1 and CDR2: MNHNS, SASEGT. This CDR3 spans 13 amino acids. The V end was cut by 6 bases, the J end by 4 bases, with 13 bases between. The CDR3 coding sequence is TGTGCCAGCAGCCTATTTCGAAATTACGAGCAGTACTTC. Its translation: CASSLFRNYEQYF.

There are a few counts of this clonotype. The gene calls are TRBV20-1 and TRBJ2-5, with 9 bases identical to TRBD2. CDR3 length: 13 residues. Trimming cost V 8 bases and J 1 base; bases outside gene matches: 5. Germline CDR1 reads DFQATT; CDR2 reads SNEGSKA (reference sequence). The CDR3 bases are TGCAGTTGCGGGGGGGCCCCCCAAGAGACCCAGTACTTC. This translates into CSCGGAPQETQYF.

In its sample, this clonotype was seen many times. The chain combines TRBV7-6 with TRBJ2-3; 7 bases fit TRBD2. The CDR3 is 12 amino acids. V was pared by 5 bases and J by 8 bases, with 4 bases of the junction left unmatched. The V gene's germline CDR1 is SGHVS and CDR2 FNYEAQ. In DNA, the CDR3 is TGTGCCAGCAGCCCGAGGGAGGGTACGCAGTATTTT. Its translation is CASSPREGTQYF.

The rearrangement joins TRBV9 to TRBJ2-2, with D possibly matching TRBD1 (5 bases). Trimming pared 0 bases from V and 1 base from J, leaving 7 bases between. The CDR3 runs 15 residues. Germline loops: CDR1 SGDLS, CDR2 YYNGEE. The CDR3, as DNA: TGTGCCAGCAGCGTAGCCAGGGTGAACACCGGGGAGCTGTTTTTT. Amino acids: CASSVARVNTGELFF.

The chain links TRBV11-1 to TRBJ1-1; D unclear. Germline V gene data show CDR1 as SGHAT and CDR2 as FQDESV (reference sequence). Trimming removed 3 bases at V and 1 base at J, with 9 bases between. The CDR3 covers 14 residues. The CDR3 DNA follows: TGTGCCAGCAGCTTCTGGGCGCAGAACACTGAAGCTTTCTTT. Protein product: CASSFWAQNTEAFF.

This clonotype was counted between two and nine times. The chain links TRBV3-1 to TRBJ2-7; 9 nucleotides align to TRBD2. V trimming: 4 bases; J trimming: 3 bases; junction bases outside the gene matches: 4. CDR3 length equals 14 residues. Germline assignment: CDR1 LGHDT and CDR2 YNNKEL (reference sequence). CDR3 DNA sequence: TGTGCCAGCAGCCGGTCTAGCGGGGACTACGAGCAGTACTTC. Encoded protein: CASSRSSGDYEQYF.

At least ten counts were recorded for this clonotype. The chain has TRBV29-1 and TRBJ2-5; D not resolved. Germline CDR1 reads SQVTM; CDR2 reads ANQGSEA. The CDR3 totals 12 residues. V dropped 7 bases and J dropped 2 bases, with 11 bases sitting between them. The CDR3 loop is CSGTEEQETQYF. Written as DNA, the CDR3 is TGCAGCGGCACAGAGGAACAAGAGACCCAGTACTTC.

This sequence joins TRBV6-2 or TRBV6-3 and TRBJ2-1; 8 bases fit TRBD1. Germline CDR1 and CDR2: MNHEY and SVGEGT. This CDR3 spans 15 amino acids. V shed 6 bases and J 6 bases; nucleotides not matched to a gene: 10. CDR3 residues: CASSLRQGRRNEQFF. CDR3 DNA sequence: TGTGCCAGCAGCCTGCGACAGGGGAGACGCAATGAGCAGTTCTTC.

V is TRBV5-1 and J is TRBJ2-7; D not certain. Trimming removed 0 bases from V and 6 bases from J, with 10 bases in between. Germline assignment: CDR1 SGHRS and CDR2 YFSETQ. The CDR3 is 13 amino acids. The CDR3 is CASSLGAPGEQYF. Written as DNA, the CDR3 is TGCGCCAGCAGCTTGGGGGCGCCAGGCGAGCAGTACTTC.

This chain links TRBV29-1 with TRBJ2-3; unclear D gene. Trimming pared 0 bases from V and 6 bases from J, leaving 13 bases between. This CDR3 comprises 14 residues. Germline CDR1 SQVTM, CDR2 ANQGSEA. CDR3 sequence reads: CSVEDWPANDTQYF. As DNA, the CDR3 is TGCAGCGTTGAAGATTGGCCCGCCAACGATACGCAGTATTTT.

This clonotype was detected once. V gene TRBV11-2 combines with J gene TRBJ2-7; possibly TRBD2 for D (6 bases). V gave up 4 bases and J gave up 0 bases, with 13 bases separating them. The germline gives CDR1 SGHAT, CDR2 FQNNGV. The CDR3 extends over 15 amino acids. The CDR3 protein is CASSSGRTSSYEQYF. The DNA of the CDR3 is TGTGCCAGCAGCTCAGGGAGGACGAGCTCCTACGAGCAGTACTTC.

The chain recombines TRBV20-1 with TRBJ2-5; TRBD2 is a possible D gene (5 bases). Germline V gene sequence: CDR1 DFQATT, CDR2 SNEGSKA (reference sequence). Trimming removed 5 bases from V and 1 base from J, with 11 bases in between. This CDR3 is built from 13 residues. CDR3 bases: TGCAGTGCTGTTAGGGCGGGCCAAGAGACCCAGTACTTC. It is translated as CSAVRAGQETQYF.

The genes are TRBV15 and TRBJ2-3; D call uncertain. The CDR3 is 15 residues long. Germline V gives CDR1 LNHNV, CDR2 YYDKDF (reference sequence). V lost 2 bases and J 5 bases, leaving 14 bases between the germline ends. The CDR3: CATSRTSLPEDTQYF. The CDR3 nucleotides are TGTGCCACCAGCAGAACTTCACTCCCAGAAGATACGCAGTATTTT.

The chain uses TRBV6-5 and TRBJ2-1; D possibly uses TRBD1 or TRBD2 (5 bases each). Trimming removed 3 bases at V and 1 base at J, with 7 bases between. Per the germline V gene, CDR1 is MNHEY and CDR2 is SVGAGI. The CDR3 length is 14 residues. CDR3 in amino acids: CASSYGGSYNEQFF. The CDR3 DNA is TGTGCCAGCAGTTATGGGGGTTCCTACAATGAGCAGTTCTTC.

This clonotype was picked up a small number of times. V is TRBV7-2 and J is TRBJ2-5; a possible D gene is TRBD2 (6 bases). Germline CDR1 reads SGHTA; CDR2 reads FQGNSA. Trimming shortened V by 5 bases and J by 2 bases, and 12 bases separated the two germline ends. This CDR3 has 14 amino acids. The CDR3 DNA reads TGTGCCAGCAGCGTTCGGGGACTGCAAGAGACCCAGTACTTC. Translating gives CASSVRGLQETQYF.

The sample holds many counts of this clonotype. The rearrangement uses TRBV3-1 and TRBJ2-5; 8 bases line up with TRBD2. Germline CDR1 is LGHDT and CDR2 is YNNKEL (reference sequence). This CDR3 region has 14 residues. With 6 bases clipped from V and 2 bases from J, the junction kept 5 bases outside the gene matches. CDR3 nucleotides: TGTGCCAGCAGTGCGGGACTAGAGCAAGAGACCCAGTACTTC. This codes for CASSAGLEQETQYF.

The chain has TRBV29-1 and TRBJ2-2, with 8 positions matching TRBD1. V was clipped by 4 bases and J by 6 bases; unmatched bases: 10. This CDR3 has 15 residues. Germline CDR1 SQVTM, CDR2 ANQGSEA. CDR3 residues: CSVVRRTGLSGELFF. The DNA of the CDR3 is TGCAGCGTTGTACGTAGGACAGGGTTATCCGGGGAGCTGTTTTTT.

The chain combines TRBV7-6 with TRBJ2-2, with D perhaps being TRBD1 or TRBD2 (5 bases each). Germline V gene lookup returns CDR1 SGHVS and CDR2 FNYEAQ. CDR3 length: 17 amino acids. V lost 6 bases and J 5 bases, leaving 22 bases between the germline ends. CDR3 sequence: CASSFSPTASGTGELFF. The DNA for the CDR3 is TGTGCCAGCAGTTTTAGCCCGACAGCCTCGGGGACCGGGGAGCTGTTTTTT.

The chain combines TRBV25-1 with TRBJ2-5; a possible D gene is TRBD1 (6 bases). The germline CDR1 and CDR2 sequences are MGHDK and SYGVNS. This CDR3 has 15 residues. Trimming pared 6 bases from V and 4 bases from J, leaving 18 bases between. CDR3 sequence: CASRETTGAGETQYF. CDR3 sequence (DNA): TGTGCCAGCAGGGAAACGACAGGAGCAGGAGAGACCCAGTACTTC.